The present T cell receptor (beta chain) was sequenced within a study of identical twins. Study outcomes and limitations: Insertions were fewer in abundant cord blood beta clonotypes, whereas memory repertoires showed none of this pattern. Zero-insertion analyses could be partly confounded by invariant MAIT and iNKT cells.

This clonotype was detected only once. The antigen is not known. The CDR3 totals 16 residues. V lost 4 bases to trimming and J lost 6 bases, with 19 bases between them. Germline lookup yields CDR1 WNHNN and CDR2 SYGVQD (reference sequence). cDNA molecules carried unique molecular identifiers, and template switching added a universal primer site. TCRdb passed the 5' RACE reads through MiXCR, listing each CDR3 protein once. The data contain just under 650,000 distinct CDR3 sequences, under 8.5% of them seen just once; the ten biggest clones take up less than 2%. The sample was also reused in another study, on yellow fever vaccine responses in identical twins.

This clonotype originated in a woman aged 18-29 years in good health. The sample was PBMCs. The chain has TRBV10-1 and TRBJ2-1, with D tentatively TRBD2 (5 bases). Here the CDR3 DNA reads TGCGCCAGCAGTGCTGGCCGAGGGAAGGGTCGCAATGAGCAGTTCTTC. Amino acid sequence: CASSAGRGKGRNEQFF.